This TCR beta chain was sequenced in a study of shared clonotypes between healthy human individuals (dated by TCRdb to 2018 to 2021). Study-level background: The cohort comprised a couple of women and a few men aged 18 to 49 years. Between about 0.94 and 8.9 billion PBMCs per donor were obtained by leukapheresis. Blood TCR repertoires of 5 or 6 healthy adults were deeply sequenced to estimate repertoire size and the extent of clonotype sharing between individuals. For each donor, CD4 naive and CD4 memory were each given three plates, CD8 naive was given two plates, and CD8 memory was given one plate. Different laboratories and diverse techniques were used to prepare libraries and sequence TCR repertoires, to increase sequencing depth and limit assay-specific biases. Points the paper makes about the study in general: Sharing across a handful of donors was observed for 5% to 6.5% of naive CD4, less than 4% of naive CD8, 2% to 2.5% of memory CD4, and roughly 0.43% of memory CD8 clonotypes. Incomplete sequencing was indicated by rarefaction of sorted-subset datasets, despite the large sequencing depth. Higher generation probabilities were observed for clonotypes shared by all four sorted-subset donors than for non-shared clonotypes. Sampling was limited to blood, and TCR repertoires in tissue likely differ from TCR repertoires in blood. Because the study included a small number of donors, the genetic and exposure-history diversity represented was limited. Based on pairwise subsampling, the degree of clonotype sharing among donors was expected to be affected by sequencing depth. Larger estimated clonotype richness was generally found for naive subsets than for memory subsets.

CD8 naive samples were CD45RO-negative cells positively selected for CCR7, giving a CD45RA+CCR7+ population that excluded TemRA cells. Healthy HIV-negative adults with no recently reported acute infections or vaccinations were included as donors. Only Caucasian adults living in Nashville, Tennessee, USA were represented among the donors. Blood was obtained by leukapheresis, after which PBMCs were separated by Ficoll-Histopaque density gradient centrifugation and cryopreserved in liquid nitrogen vapor phase. Analytical flow cytometry was used to check the purity and quantity of every magnetically sorted T cell population. Genomic DNA was isolated from each sorted fraction and quantified by UV absorbance on a Nanodrop 2000c. A note on this clone: Its antigen is currently not known. Base-call qualities are not available, and no considerably larger clone is one nucleotide away. Distinct nucleotide sequences in the sample also encode this CDR3.

Using the deep immunoSEQ assay, multiplex PCR amplified TCR CDR3 regions from genomic DNA. Extracted genomic DNA from each cell subset was distributed evenly across all wells of several immunoSEQ 96-well plates, and each plate was treated as a replicate. For sorted subsets, approximately 190 ng genomic DNA, equal to about 30,000 T cell genomes, was loaded into each replicate PCR. Purified libraries were quantified with a Qubit 3.0 fluorometer, sized on a Bioanalyzer 2100, and re-quantified with the KAPA Library Quantification kit. Every immunoSEQ 96-well plate was sequenced on a separate single-read 150-cycle Illumina NextSeq 550 flow cell. Under the source paper's analysis protocol: Because only junctional sequences without quality scores were contained in the immunoSEQ output, filtering matching that applied to full-length reads could not be performed. To assign V/J genes and CDR3, sequences were annotated against IMGT germline references using PyIR, a Python wrapper for IgBLAST v1.9. Reads with weak V/J assignments (E-value above 1e-6), missing CDR3, stop codons, out-of-frame junctions, or ambiguous translated residues were removed. A V3J clonotype was defined by an identical inferred V gene, J gene, and CDR3 amino acid sequence. To compute the percentage overlap between repertoires, the number of shared unique clonotypes was divided by the size of the smaller repertoire. Richness of each repertoire was evaluated using RTK rarefaction, the Chao1 estimator, and Recon v2.1 estimates of unobserved clonotypes. OLGA was used to compute generation probabilities for all TCRbeta clonotypes that the gDNA method yielded from a few donors. This is the immuneACCESS table as TCRdb keeps it, with only in-frame sequences that have V and J called. A part of the clones is gone; compared with another copy, unresolved V genes explain less than half, and the rest is unexplained. V and J calls and clone size are copied from that table; D and trimming were computed from the DNA. The sample table records approximately 2,200,000 clones; roughly 91% of these occur just once. 1.5% to 2% of the sample lies in the top ten.

The sequenced material came from naive CD8+ T cells from PBMCs. This specimen's cell subset or site label, per the study, means: CD45RA+CCR7+. This sequence was found in a man between 18 and 35 years old in good health. Some clones in this sample may be carry-over from other donors' samples.

The nucleotides read TGTGCCAGCAGCCCCGGACAGGGGGCCTACGAGCAGTACTTC. It translates to CASSPGQGAYEQYF. The receptor chain draws on TRBV7-6 and TRBJ2-7; 10 junctional bases match TRBD1. Unmatched junction bases come to 3, with V trimmed by 5 bases and J by 2 bases. In the germline V gene, CDR1 corresponds to SGHVS and CDR2 to FNYEAQ. Including cysteine and phenylalanine, the CDR3 has 14 amino acids. Only the CDR3 portion is preserved as DNA: 42 bases, with reading frame beginning at the first base.